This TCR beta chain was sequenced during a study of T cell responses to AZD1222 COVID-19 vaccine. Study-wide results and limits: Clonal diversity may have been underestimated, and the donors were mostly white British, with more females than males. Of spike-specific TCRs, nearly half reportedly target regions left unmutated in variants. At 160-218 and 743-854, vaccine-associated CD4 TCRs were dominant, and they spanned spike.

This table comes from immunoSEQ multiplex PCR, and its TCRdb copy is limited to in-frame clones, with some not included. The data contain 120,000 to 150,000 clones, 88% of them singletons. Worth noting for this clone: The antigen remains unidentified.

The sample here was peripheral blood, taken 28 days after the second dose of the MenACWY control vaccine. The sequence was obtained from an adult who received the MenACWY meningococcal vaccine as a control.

Written as DNA, the CDR3 is TGTGCCAGCAGCTTAGCCTCGAAAGGTGGGAATGAGCAGTTCTTC. Translated, it gives CASSLASKGGNEQFF. This chain connects TRBV11-3 to TRBJ2-1; no clear D. In germline, CDR1 is SGHNT, CDR2 YENEEA. CDR3 length: 15 residues. The ends were cut back, 1 base at V and 7 bases at J, with 14 bases in the middle.